This T cell receptor beta chain stems from a study of beta chain features in type 1 diabetes. On the study more broadly: The patients were much like the healthy donors in age, gender and cell yields. Study observations and caveats: VDJ junctions from patients with type 1 diabetes contained fewer insertions and more deletions.

The sequenced template was cDNA made from the entire isolated RNA. The data were produced by immunoSEQ multiplex PCR, yet TCRdb's version contains in-frame clones alone and is incomplete. The sample carries 300,000 to 350,000 clones, about 20% recorded once. With respect to this clone: Its antigen is currently unknown.

The trim removed 3 bases at V and 0 bases at J, leaving 8 bases unmatched. The CDR3 covers 16 residues. Germline V gene sequence: CDR1 KGHSH, CDR2 LQKENI. The chain couples TRBV18 to TRBJ2-7; TRBD1 aligns across 7 bases. Sequenced: naive CD4+ T cells from blood. The sequence came from a woman younger than 30 in good health. CDR3 in amino acids: CASSPRTGWSSYEQYF. CDR3 sequence (DNA): TGTGCCAGCTCACCTAGGACAGGCTGGAGCTCCTACGAGCAGTACTTC.